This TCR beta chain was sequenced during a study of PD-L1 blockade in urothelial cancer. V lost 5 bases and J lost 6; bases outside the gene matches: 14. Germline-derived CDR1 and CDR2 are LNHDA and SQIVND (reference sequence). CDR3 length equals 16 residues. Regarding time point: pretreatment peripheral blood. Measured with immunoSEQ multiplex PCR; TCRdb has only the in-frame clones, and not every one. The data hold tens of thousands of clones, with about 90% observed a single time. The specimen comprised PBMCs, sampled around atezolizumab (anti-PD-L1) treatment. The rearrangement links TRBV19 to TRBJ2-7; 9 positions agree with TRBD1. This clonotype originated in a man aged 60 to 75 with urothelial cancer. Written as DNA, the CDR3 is TGTGCCAGTAGTCTGACGGCGGGACAGGGCCCAACCGAGCAGTACTTC. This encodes CASSLTAGQGPTEQYF.